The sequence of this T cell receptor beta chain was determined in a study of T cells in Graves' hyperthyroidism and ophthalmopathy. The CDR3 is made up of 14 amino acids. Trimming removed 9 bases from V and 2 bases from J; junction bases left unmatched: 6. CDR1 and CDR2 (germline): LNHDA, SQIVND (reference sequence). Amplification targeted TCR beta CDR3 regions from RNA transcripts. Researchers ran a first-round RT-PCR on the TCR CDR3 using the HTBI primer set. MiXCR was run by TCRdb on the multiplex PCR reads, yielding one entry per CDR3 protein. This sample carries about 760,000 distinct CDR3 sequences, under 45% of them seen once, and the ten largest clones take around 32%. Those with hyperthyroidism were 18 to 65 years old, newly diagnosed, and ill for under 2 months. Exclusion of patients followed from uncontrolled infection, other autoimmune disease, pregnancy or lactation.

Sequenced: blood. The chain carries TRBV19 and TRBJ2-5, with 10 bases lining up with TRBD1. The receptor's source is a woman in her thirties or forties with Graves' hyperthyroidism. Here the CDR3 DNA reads TGTGCCAGGGGATCGGACAGGGGGCAAGAGACCCAGTACTTC. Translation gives CARGSDRGQETQYF.